Below, 32 T cell receptor beta chains from the same sample are listed, as sequenced in a study of T-cell memory formation after mild COVID-19. TCRdb re-derived calls from the 5' RACE reads in MiXCR, one entry per CDR3 protein. Counted here are hundreds of thousands of distinct CDR3 sequences, around 17% occurring once; the ten biggest clones make up around 13%. Input material: PBMCs or a T cell subset sorted from them (not recorded which). The receptors originated from an adult woman who had mild COVID-19 (a few samples of this study predate the infection). Cell type and time point are not known.

The chain joins TRBV20-1 to TRBJ2-7; maybe TRBD2 (6 bases). CDR1 is DFQATT, CDR2 SNEGSKA, per germline (reference sequence). The V and J ends lost 5 bases and 0 bases respectively, with 17 bases between them. This CDR3 contains 15 residues. The CDR3 sequence: CSAPPAGSYSYEQYF. CDR3 DNA sequence: TGCAGTGCTCCCCCGGCGGGATCATACTCCTACGAGCAGTACTTC.

This clonotype has more than one count but fewer than ten. This chain uses TRBV29-1 with TRBJ2-7, with 10 bases aligning to TRBD1. The junction had 4 bases not matched to a gene; V was cut back by 3 bases and J by 2 bases. Germline loops: CDR1 SQVTM, CDR2 ANQGSEA. The length of the CDR3 is 14 residues. As DNA, the CDR3 is TGCAGCGTTGAGGGGACAGGGGCTCCCTACGAGCAGTACTTC. It codes for CSVEGTGAPYEQYF.

CDR3 amino acids: CASSLNGGGKETQYF. CDR3 sequence (DNA): TGTGCCAGCAGTTTAAACGGAGGAGGGAAGGAGACCCAGTACTTC. This sequence joins TRBV12-3 or TRBV12-4 and TRBJ2-5; TRBD2 is a possible D gene (6 bases). This CDR3 contains 15 residues. Trimming removed 2 bases from V and 5 bases from J, with 15 bases in between.

The rearrangement joins TRBV5-6 to TRBJ1-1; the match to TRBD1 covers 7 bases. Germline V lookup: CDR1 SGHDT, CDR2 YYEEEE. The V gene end was trimmed by 4 bases and the J gene end by 5 bases; junction bases not matched to a gene: 8. CDR3 size: 14 residues. This CDR3 is CASSPATGATEAFF. Here the CDR3 DNA reads TGTGCCAGCAGCCCAGCCACAGGGGCTACTGAAGCTTTCTTT. The entire variable domain, with the rest obtained from reference TRBV5-6 and TRBJ1-1, is as follows: DAGVTQSPTHLIKTRGQQVTLRCSPKSGHDTVSWYQQALGQGPQFIFQYYEEEERQRGNFPDRFSGHQFPNYSSELNVNALLLGDSALYLCASSPATGATEAFFGQGTRLTVV.

This sequence joins TRBV4-2 and TRBJ2-7; maybe TRBD2 (5 bases). This CDR3 spans 14 amino acids. Germline lookup yields CDR1 LGHNA and CDR2 YNFKEQ. The V gene lost 4 bases and the J gene lost 4 bases, with 14 bases spanning the gap. The CDR3 loop reads CASSPSTGNYEQYF. The CDR3 coding sequence is TGTGCCAGCAGCCCCTCAACGGGGAATTACGAGCAGTACTTC.

A few counts support this clonotype. The chain combines TRBV29-1 with TRBJ2-5, with 11 bases identical to TRBD1. The CDR3 contains 15 residues. The germline V gene encodes CDR1 SQVTM and CDR2 ANQGSEA. V lost 6 bases to trimming and J lost 1 base; unmatched junction nucleotides: 7. CDR3 DNA sequence: TGCAGCGTAGTTGGGACAGGGGGAACCCAAGAGACCCAGTACTTC. As protein: CSVVGTGGTQETQYF.

V and J are TRBV12-3 or TRBV12-4 and TRBJ1-1; the match to TRBD1 covers 8 bases. The CDR3 is 14 residues long. With V trimmed by 5 bases and J by 6 bases, 8 bases remained unmatched. The CDR3 DNA sequence: TGTGCCAGCAGTAATCAGGGGGCGGTTTCTGAAGCTTTCTTT. Amino acids: CASSNQGAVSEAFF.

This clonotype turned up a few times. The V gene is TRBV4-2, the J gene TRBJ2-1, with D possibly TRBD1 on 6 matching bases. This CDR3 is built from 16 residues. Germline V CDR1 and CDR2: LGHNA, YNFKEQ. Between the trimmed V and J ends, which lost 3 bases and 0 bases, there was a span of 12 bases. The CDR3, as DNA: TGTGCCAGCAGCCAGGCCACAGGGCACTCCTACAATGAGCAGTTCTTC. The encoded protein is CASSQATGHSYNEQFF.

This rearrangement joins TRBV2 to TRBJ1-2, with TRBD1 identical over 8 bases. The V gene's germline CDR1 is SNHLY and CDR2 FYNNEI. V was pared by 7 bases and J by 0 bases, with 7 bases of the junction left unmatched. The CDR3 is 15 amino acids. CDR3 residues: CASTPTQGANYGYTF. The DNA of the CDR3 is TGTGCCAGCACCCCGACACAGGGGGCTAACTATGGCTACACCTTC.

The chain couples TRBV18 to TRBJ1-1; D might be TRBD1 (5 bases). Germline V gene sequence: CDR1 KGHSH, CDR2 LQKENI. The length of the CDR3 is 12 residues. Trimming cost V 3 bases and J 7 bases, with 9 bases left between them. CDR3 sequence: CASSPDDSEAFF. For the CDR3, the DNA is TGTGCCAGCTCACCGGACGACAGTGAAGCTTTCTTT.

This clonotype turned up a few times. The chain links TRBV19 to TRBJ1-1; no clear D. Germline V CDR1 and CDR2: LNHDA, SQIVND (reference sequence). Trimming left V 8 bases short and J 1 base short, with 11 bases between. CDR3 length equals 13 residues. The chain's CDR3 is CASAEGGNTEAFF. DNA for the CDR3: TGTGCCAGTGCCGAAGGAGGGAACACTGAAGCTTTCTTT.

The gene calls are TRBV5-1 and TRBJ2-5; D might be TRBD2 (5 bases). The CDR3 spans 12 residues. Germline V lookup: CDR1 SGHRS, CDR2 YFSETQ. Trimming left V 5 bases short and J 5 bases short, with 10 bases between. CDR3 DNA sequence: TGCGCCAGCAGTCGGACTTCCGAGACCCAGTACTTC. Amino acid sequence: CASSRTSETQYF.

This clonotype has more than one count but fewer than ten. This CDR3 reads CASRLAGNGEQYF. CDR3 nucleotide sequence: TGTGCCAGCAGATTGGCAGGGAATGGGGAGCAGTACTTC. The chain employs TRBV12-3 or TRBV12-4 and TRBJ2-7; TRBD1 might be the D (5 bases). V lost 6 bases and J 7 bases, leaving 16 bases between the germline ends. This CDR3 contains 13 residues.

This clonotype came up a few times. V gene TRBV7-8 combines with J gene TRBJ1-2, with D tentatively TRBD1 (6 bases). The V gene's germline CDR1 is SGHVS and CDR2 FQNEAQ. This CDR3 region has 15 residues. The ends were cut back, 1 base at V and 4 bases at J, with 13 bases in the middle. CDR3 nucleotide sequence: TGTGCCAGCAGCTTAGGACCGACAGGATCCTATGGCTACACCTTC. This encodes CASSLGPTGSYGYTF.

This clonotype was seen at least ten times. This sequence joins TRBV7-2 and TRBJ2-1; the D gene is possibly TRBD1 (6 bases). Germline V lookup: CDR1 SGHTA, CDR2 FQGNSA. The CDR3 is 13 residues long. Trimming took 5 bases from V and 8 from J, leaving 13 bases between them. The CDR3 bases are TGTGCCAGCAGCCCTAATGGGGGCTATGAGCAGTTCTTC. Its translation is CASSPNGGYEQFF. Full variable domain (outside the CDR3, taken from reference TRBV7-2 and TRBJ2-1): GAGVSQSPSNKVTEKGKDVELRCDPISGHTALYWYRQSLGQGLEFLIYFQGNSAPDKSGLPSDRFSAERTGGSVSTLTIQRTQQEDSAVYLCASSPNGGYEQFFGPGTRLTVL.

The V call is TRBV9, the J call TRBJ1-3, with a tentative D call TRBD1 (6 bases). Trimming removed 0 bases from V and 1 base from J, with 17 bases in between. This CDR3 is built from 18 residues. CDR1 is SGDLS and CDR2 is YYNGEE in the germline V gene. CDR3 sequence: CASSVEQGYAYSGNTIYF. The CDR3 DNA follows: TGTGCCAGCAGCGTAGAACAGGGCTACGCTTATTCTGGAAACACCATATATTTT.

The chain uses TRBV20-1 and TRBJ1-5, with TRBD1 as a possible D gene (6 bases). CDR3 length equals 13 residues. Trimming removed 5 bases at V and 3 bases at J, with 11 bases between. Germline V CDR1 and CDR2: DFQATT, SNEGSKA (reference sequence). CDR3 residues: CSAGQSFNQPQHF. CDR3 nucleotide sequence: TGCAGTGCTGGACAGAGTTTCAATCAGCCCCAGCATTTT.

The table lists this clonotype with many counts. The chain recombines TRBV11-3 with TRBJ2-1; TRBD2 agrees at 11 bases. The CDR3 extends over 15 amino acids. Germline assignment: CDR1 SGHNT and CDR2 YENEEA. The V segment lost 4 bases and the J segment 9 bases; nucleotides outside the gene matches: 8. The CDR3 region is CASSYRLAGGPEQFF. CDR3 DNA sequence: TGTGCCAGCAGCTATCGGCTAGCGGGAGGACCTGAGCAGTTCTTC.

This clonotype came up many times. The genes are TRBV2 and TRBJ2-7; 7 positions agree with TRBD2. V shed 3 bases and J 0 bases; nucleotides not matched to a gene: 8. The CDR3 is made up of 16 amino acids. From germline, CDR1 is SNHLY and CDR2 FYNNEI. This CDR3 is CASSEGRAGDSYEQYF. CDR3 coding DNA: TGTGCCAGCAGTGAGGGGAGGGCAGGCGACTCCTACGAGCAGTACTTC.

The rearrangement uses TRBV4-2 and TRBJ1-2; TRBD1 agrees at 8 bases. The germline V gene encodes CDR1 LGHNA and CDR2 YNFKEQ. This CDR3 spans 13 amino acids. Trimming at V came to 1 base and at J to 6 bases, leaving 1 base not matched to a gene. The CDR3 region has the DNA TGTGCCAGCAGCCAAGGACAGGGGAATGGCTACACCTTC. This gives the protein CASSQGQGNGYTF.

In nucleotides, the CDR3 is TGCGCCAGCAGCTCCGGGACTAGCGGGATCAAACCCTACGAGCAGTACTTC. This gives the protein CASSSGTSGIKPYEQYF. The V and J genes are TRBV5-1 and TRBJ2-7; 13 bases match TRBD2. This CDR3 has 17 residues. With V trimmed by 3 bases and J by 2 bases, 8 bases remained unmatched. Per the germline V gene, CDR1 is SGHRS and CDR2 is YFSETQ.

V and J are TRBV3-1 and TRBJ2-3; D remains ambiguous. V was trimmed by 0 bases and J by 0 bases, leaving 7 bases between them. The CDR3 extends over 15 amino acids. CDR1 is LGHDT, CDR2 YNNKEL, per germline (reference sequence). The CDR3 sequence: CASSQDPQSTDTQYF. Written as DNA, the CDR3 is TGTGCCAGCAGCCAAGATCCCCAAAGCACAGATACGCAGTATTTT.

In its sample, this clonotype was seen a few times. This sequence joins TRBV27 and TRBJ2-7; tentatively, D is TRBD2 (6 bases). The CDR3 consists of 13 residues. The V end lost 4 bases, the J end lost 3 bases, and 10 bases lay between the germline ends. Germline assignment: CDR1 MNHEY and CDR2 SMNVEV (reference sequence). CDR3 protein: CASSSGDGYEQYF. As DNA, the CDR3 is TGTGCCAGCAGTTCGGGGGACGGCTACGAGCAGTACTTC.

This clonotype appeared a few times. This chain connects TRBV6-6 to TRBJ1-1; D is perhaps TRBD1 (5 bases). V was pared by 2 bases and J by 5 bases, with 12 bases between. The CDR3 has 14 amino acids. Germline V gene data show CDR1 as MNHNY and CDR2 as SVGAGI (reference sequence). The DNA for the CDR3 is TGTGCCAGCAGTTACATAGGGGTCGGGACTGAAGCTTTCTTT. It encodes CASSYIGVGTEAFF.

This clonotype was counted a few times. The CDR3 DNA is TGTGCCAGCAGCCCAACAGGGGGCCCTGAGCAGTTCTTC. It codes for CASSPTGGPEQFF. The chain joins TRBV7-9 to TRBJ2-1; 9 bases fit TRBD1. J gave up 9 bases and V 5 bases, and 5 bases lay outside the gene matches. The CDR3 contains 13 residues. Germline V gives CDR1 SEHNR, CDR2 FQNEAQ (reference sequence).

This clonotype appeared a few times. This rearrangement joins TRBV4-1 to TRBJ2-7; D is ambiguous. The CDR3 has 13 residues. V was cut by 0 bases and J by 4 bases, with 7 bases left in between. Per the germline V gene, CDR1 is MGHRA and CDR2 is YSYEKL. The CDR3 nucleotides are TGCGCCAGCAGCCAAGAGCTGCATTACGAGCAGTACTTC. Protein sequence: CASSQELHYEQYF.

This chain links TRBV12-3 or TRBV12-4 with TRBJ2-7, with 13 positions matching TRBD2. The CDR3 contains 15 residues. Trimming at V came to 5 bases and at J to 4 bases, leaving 5 bases not matched to a gene. The CDR3: CASSPQTSGRYEQYF. CDR3 in DNA: TGTGCCAGCAGTCCTCAGACTAGCGGGAGGTACGAGCAGTACTTC.

This clonotype came up many times. In nucleotides, the CDR3 is TGCGCCAGCAGCTTGGCTGGGTGGGACAGGGGCTCACCCCTCCACTTT. Residues: CASSLAGWDRGSPLHF. The chain couples TRBV5-1 to TRBJ1-6; TRBD1 aligns across 10 bases. From germline, CDR1 is SGHRS and CDR2 YFSETQ. The J segment lost 10 bases and the V segment lost 0 bases, leaving 7 bases of the junction unmatched. The CDR3 runs 16 residues. Based on the CDR3 plus reference TRBV5-1 and TRBJ1-6, the full variable domain is KAGVTQTPRYLIKTRGQQVTLSCSPISGHRSVSWYQQTPGQGLQFLFEYFSETQRNKGNFPGRFSGRQFSNSRSEMNVSTLELGDSALYLCASSLAGWDRGSPLHFGNGTRLTVT.

This chain uses TRBV29-1 with TRBJ2-7, with a tentative D call TRBD1 (5 bases). The V gene lost 6 bases and the J gene lost 1 base, with 13 bases spanning the gap. CDR1 is SQVTM and CDR2 is ANQGSEA in the germline V gene. There are 13 residues in the CDR3. In DNA, the CDR3 is TGCAGCGTCATGGACAAGAGGTCCTACGAGCAGTACTTC. Encoded protein: CSVMDKRSYEQYF.

The V gene is TRBV20-1, the J gene TRBJ2-1, with D possibly being TRBD1 (6 bases). CDR3 length equals 12 residues. V gave up 3 bases and J gave up 7 bases, with 10 bases separating them. Germline V lookup: CDR1 DFQATT, CDR2 SNEGSKA (reference sequence). CDR3 bases: TGCAGTGCTAGGGGGGCTAGTAATGAGCAGTTCTTC. Amino acids: CSARGASNEQFF.

The rearrangement uses TRBV19 and TRBJ2-3, with TRBD2 as a possible D gene (5 bases). Germline values: CDR1 LNHDA, CDR2 SQIVND (reference sequence). CDR3 length: 15 amino acids. V gave up 1 base and J gave up 4 bases, with 12 bases separating them. The CDR3 nucleotides read TGTGCCAGTAGTATAGCTGGAGGCGCAGCAGATACGCAGTATTTT. Its translation: CASSIAGGAADTQYF.

The chain carries TRBV3-1 and TRBJ2-2; D gene ambiguous. The germline gives CDR1 LGHDT, CDR2 YNNKEL (reference sequence). The V end was cut by 8 bases, the J end by 6 bases, with 7 bases between. The CDR3 spans 11 residues. As DNA, the CDR3 is TGTGCCAGCTTCGCCGCCGGGGAGCTGTTTTTT. Translating it yields CASFAAGELFF.